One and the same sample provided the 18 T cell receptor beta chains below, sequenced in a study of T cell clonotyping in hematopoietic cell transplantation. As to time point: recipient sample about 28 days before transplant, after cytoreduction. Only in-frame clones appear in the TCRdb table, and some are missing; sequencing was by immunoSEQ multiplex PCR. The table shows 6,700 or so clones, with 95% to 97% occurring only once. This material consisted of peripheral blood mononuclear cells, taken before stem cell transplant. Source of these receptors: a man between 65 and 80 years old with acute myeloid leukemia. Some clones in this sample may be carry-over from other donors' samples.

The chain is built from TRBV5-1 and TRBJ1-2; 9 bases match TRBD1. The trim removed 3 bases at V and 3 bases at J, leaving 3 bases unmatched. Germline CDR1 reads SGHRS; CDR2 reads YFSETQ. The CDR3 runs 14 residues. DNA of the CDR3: TGCGCCAGCAGCTCGACAGGGGGGGACTATGGCTACACCTTC. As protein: CASSSTGGDYGYTF.

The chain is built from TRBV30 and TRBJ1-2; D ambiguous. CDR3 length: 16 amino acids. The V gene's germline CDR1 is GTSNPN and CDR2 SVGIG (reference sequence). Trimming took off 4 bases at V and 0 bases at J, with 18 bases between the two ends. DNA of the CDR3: TGTGCCTGGACCCGATTCGGCAGTTACACTAACTATGGCTACACCTTC. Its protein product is CAWTRFGSYTNYGYTF.

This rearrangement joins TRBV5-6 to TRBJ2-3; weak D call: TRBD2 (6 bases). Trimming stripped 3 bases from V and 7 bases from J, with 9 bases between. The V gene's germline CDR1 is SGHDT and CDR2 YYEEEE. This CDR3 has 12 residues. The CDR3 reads CASSWDLYTQYF. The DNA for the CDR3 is TGTGCCAGCAGCTGGGACTTATATACGCAGTATTTT.

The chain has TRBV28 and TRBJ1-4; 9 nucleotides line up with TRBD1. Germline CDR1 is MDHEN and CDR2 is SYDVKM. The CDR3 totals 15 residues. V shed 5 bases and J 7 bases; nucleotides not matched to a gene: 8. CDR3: CASSVNRGRGEKLFF. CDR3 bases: TGTGCCAGCAGTGTCAACAGGGGGCGCGGTGAAAAACTGTTTTTT.

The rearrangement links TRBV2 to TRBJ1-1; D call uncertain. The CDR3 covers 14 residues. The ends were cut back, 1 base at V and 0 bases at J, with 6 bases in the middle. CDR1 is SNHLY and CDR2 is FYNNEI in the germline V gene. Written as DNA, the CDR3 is TGTGCCAGCAGTGAAGATGGCCTGAACACTGAAGCTTTCTTT. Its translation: CASSEDGLNTEAFF.

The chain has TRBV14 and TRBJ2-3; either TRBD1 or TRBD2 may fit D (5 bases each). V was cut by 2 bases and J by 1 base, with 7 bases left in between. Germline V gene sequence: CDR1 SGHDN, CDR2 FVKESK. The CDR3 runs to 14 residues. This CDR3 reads CASSQRDRTDTQYF. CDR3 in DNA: TGTGCCAGCAGCCAAAGGGACCGCACAGATACGCAGTATTTT.

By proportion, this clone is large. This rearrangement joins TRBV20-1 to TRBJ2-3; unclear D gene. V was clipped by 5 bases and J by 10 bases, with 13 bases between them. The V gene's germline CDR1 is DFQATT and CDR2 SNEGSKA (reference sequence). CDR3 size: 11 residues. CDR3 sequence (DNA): TGCAGTGCTGGGCCCGGCCTGGCGCAGTATTTT. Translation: CSAGPGLAQYF.

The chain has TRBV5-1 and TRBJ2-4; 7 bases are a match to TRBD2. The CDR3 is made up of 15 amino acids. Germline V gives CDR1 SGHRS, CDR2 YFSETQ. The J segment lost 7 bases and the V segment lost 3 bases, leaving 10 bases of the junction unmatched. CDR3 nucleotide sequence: TGCGCCAGCAGCTGGGGAGGGAACGGCGTTAACATTCAGTACTTC. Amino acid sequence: CASSWGGNGVNIQYF. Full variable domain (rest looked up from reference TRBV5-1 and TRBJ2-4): KAGVTQTPRYLIKTRGQQVTLSCSPISGHRSVSWYQQTPGQGLQFLFEYFSETQRNKGNFPGRFSGRQFSNSRSEMNVSTLELGDSALYLCASSWGGNGVNIQYFGAGTRLSVL.

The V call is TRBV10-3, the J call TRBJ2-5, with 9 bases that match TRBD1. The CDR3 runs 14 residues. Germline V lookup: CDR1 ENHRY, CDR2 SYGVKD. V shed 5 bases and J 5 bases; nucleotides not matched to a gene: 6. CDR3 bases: TGTGCCATCAGTTTAACAGGGGGCGAGGAGACCCAGTACTTC. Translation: CAISLTGGEETQYF.

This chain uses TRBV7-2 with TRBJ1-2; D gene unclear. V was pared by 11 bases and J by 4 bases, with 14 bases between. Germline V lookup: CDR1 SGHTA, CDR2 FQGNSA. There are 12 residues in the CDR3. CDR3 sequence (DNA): TGTGCCTCTCGGTTCCTACTCTATGGCTACACCTTC. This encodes CASRFLLYGYTF.

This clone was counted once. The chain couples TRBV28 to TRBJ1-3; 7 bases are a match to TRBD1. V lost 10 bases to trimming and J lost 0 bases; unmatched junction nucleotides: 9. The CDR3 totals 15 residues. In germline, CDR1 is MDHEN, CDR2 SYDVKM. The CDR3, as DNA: TGTGCCACCAACCGGGACAGAAACTCTGGAAACACCATATATTTT. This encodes CATNRDRNSGNTIYF.

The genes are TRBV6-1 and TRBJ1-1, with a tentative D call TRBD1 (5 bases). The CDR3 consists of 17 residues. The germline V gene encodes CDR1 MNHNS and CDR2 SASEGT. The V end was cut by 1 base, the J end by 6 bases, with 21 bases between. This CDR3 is CASSEGGAGVGIPEAFF. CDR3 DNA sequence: TGTGCCAGCAGTGAAGGCGGGGCGGGGGTTGGTATTCCTGAAGCTTTCTTT.

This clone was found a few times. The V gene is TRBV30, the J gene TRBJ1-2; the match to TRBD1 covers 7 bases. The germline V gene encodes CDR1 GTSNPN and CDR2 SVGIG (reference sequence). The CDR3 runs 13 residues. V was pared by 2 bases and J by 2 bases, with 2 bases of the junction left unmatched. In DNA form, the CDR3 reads TGTGCCTGGAGTATACAGGGGAACTATGGCTACACCTTC. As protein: CAWSIQGNYGYTF.

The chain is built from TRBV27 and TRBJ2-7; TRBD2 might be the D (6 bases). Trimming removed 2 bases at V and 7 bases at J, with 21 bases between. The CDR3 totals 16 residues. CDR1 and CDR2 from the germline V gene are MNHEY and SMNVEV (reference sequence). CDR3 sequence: CASSLPPGRGRGEQYF. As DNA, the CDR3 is TGTGCCAGCAGTTTACCCCCCGGACGGGGCCGGGGGGAGCAGTACTTC.

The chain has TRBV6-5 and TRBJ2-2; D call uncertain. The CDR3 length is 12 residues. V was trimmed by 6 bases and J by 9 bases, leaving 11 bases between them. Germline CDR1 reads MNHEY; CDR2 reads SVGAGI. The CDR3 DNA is TGTGCCAGCAGGATGCCTGCCCGGGAGCTGTTTTTT. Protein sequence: CASRMPARELFF.

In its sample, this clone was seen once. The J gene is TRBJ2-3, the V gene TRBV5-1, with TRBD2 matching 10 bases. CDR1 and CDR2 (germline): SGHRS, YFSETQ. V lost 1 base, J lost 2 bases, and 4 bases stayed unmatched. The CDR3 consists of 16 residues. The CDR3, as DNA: TGCGCCAGCAGCTTGCAACTAGCGGGGATCACAGATACGCAGTATTTT. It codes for CASSLQLAGITDTQYF.

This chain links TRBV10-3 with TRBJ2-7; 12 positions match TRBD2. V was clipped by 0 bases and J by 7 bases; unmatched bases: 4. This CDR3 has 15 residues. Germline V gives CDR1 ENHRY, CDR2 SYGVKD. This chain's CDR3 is CAISESLAGGREQYF. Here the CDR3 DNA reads TGTGCCATCAGTGAGTCGCTAGCGGGGGGGCGGGAGCAGTACTTC.

CDR3 residues: CASSWGFIGNTIYF. The CDR3 nucleotides read TGTGCCAGCAGTTGGGGGTTCATTGGAAACACCATATATTTT. The chain combines TRBV5-6 with TRBJ1-3, with D tentatively TRBD1 (5 bases). V was pared by 5 bases and J by 3 bases, with 12 bases between. The germline V gene encodes CDR1 SGHDT and CDR2 YYEEEE. This CDR3 comprises 14 residues.